The rows below give T cell receptor beta chains drawn from one sample of a study of blood T cell repertoires in COVID-19. Libraries were prepared by immunoSEQ multiplex PCR; TCRdb keeps only in-frame clonotypes and omits some of them. This table holds some 80,000 clones, roughly 80% found once. The material sequenced was peripheral blood. All receptors derive from a man aged 80 or over with acute or convalescent COVID-19. Each CDR3 is given without its conserved first and last residue.

j_gene: TRBJ2-7
v_gene: TRBV19
CDR3aa: ASSRRPDNEQY

j_gene: TRBJ2-3
v_gene: TRBV7-2
CDR3aa: ASSAKLKGQGADTQY

j_gene: TRBJ2-7
v_gene: TRBV3-1/TRBV3-2
CDR3aa: ASSHSGTGGYSYEQY

j_gene: TRBJ2-7
v_gene: TRBV7-9
CDR3aa: ASSGSGEQY

j_gene: TRBJ2-4
v_gene: TRBV19
CDR3aa: ASSSDSLAKNIQY

j_gene: TRBJ1-1
v_gene: TRBV6-5
CDR3aa: ASSYSMSGNTEAF

j_gene: TRBJ2-5
v_gene: TRBV18
CDR3aa: ASSLGTSGQETQY

j_gene: TRBJ1-5
v_gene: TRBV29-1
CDR3aa: SVATGVDQPQH

j_gene: TRBJ1-4
v_gene: TRBV30
CDR3aa: AWSVGFWSFNEKLF

j_gene: TRBJ1-5
v_gene: TRBV19
CDR3aa: ASSIAGTGVWRNQPQH

j_gene: TRBJ2-5
v_gene: TRBV5-8
CDR3aa: ASSLEGRGRGETQY

j_gene: TRBJ2-3
v_gene: TRBV6-5
CDR3aa: ASSSSGALGTDTQY

j_gene: TRBJ2-3
v_gene: TRBV7-3
CDR3aa: ASSPRTSGRYSTDTQY

j_gene: TRBJ1-6
v_gene: TRBV14
CDR3aa: ASSLTRRASSYNSPLH

j_gene: TRBJ1-2
v_gene: TRBV19
CDR3aa: ASSMAGGRGYT